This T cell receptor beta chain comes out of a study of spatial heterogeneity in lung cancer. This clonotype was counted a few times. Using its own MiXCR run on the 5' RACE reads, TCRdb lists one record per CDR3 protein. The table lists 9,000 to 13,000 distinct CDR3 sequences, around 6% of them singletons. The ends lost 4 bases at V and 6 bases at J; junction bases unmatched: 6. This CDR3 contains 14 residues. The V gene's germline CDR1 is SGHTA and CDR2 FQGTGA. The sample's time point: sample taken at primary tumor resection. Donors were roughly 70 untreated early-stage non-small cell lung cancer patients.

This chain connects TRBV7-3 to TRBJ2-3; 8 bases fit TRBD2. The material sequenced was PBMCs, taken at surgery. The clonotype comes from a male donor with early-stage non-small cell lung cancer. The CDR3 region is CASSSSGGFDTQYF. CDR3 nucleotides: TGTGCCAGCAGCTCGAGCGGGGGATTTGATACGCAGTATTTT.